This entry describes one TCR beta chain. The antigen it recognizes is unknown. Base qualities are not recorded, but no much larger clone differs from it by a single base. Genomic DNA was isolated from the sorted cells so that the TCRbeta CDR3 region could be sequenced. TCRbeta CDR3 regions were sequenced using the immunoSEQ Assay. In its TCRdb copy, this immuneACCESS table keeps in-frame sequences only and misses some clones. Where compared with another copy, unresolved V genes explain less than half of these, and the others have no known cause. In this sample the table shows some 16,000 clones, approximately 85% of which occur a single time. The top ten clones comprise roughly 30% of the sample. The data belong to a study of OX40 agonist ivuxolimab in advanced cancers. Study-level background: Ivuxolimab, which targeted the costimulatory receptor OX40 (CD134), was an agonistic, fully human IgG2 monoclonal antibody. Three dose-escalation patients achieved partial responses, one with hepatocellular carcinoma and two with cutaneous melanoma. Patients were allowed to have had prior anti-PD-1, anti-PD-L1 or anti-CTLA-4 therapy, and around 37% of the dose-escalation patients had previously received checkpoint inhibitors. Of the approximately 53 patients in dose escalation, around 19 had hepatocellular carcinoma, roughly 15 had melanoma, 9 had renal cell carcinoma and 9 had head and neck cancer. Peripheral TCRbeta sequencing aimed to test whether ivuxolimab altered TCR sequence diversity and caused clonal T-cell expansion. In the dose-escalation cohort, around four fifths of patients were male, and the mean age was roughly 60 years with a range of about 23 to 79. The paper covers the monotherapy dose-escalation part of the phase I ivuxolimab trial, which included N ≈ 50 patients. Intravenous ivuxolimab was administered to patients every 2 weeks at six dose levels: 0.01, 0.1, 0.3, 1.5, 3 and 10 mg/kg.

Patients with autoimmune disease history or receiving systemic immunosuppression were excluded from the trial. Peripheral blood for TCR sequencing was drawn from every dose cohort at baseline, at cycle 4 day 1 and at cycle 7 day 1. Samples came from an open-label, multicenter, first-in-human phase I dose-escalation trial of ivuxolimab. Adults with locally advanced or metastatic melanoma, renal cell carcinoma, hepatocellular carcinoma or head and neck squamous cell carcinoma were enrolled in the trial. CD4+ and CD8+ T cells were sorted separately from peripheral blood before TCR sequencing. Points the paper makes about the study in general: Clonal expansion of both CD4+ and CD8+ blood T cells was observed from baseline to week 6 at doses 0.1 to 3.0 mg/kg. In the 0.1-3.0 mg/kg groups, partial responders had among the lowest normalized peripheral clonal expansion, particularly in CD8+ T cells. On average, CD8+ T cells showed more expanded clones than CD4+ T cells after ivuxolimab. Low levels of normalized T-cell clonal expansion were also seen in some patients who did not respond. Which antigens the clonally expanded peripheral T cells were specific for was not determined.

V sheds 4 bases and J sheds 2 bases, leaving 16 bases between their ends. The germline V gene (reference sequence) specifies LNHNV as CDR1 and YYDKDF as CDR2. The CDR3 covers 16 residues, taking in both the cysteine and the phenylalanine. The DNA shown is the 48-base CDR3, in frame from base 1. Recombination joined TRBV15 with TRBJ2-3; too little of a D gene remains to name it. This specimen consisted of CD4+ or CD8+ T cells sorted from blood, obtained in a trial of the OX40 agonist ivuxolimab. The receptor comes from an adult with an advanced solid tumor such as melanoma, head and neck, liver or kidney cancer. The CDR3 reads as follows: CATSNMDVTITDTQYF. The nucleotides read TGTGCCACCAGCAACATGGACGTTACGATCACAGATACGCAGTATTTT.